This T cell receptor beta chain came from a study of T-cell memory formation after mild COVID-19. MiXCR was run by TCRdb on the 5' RACE reads, yielding one entry per CDR3 protein. The sample records a few hundred thousand distinct CDR3 sequences, around a sixth being singletons. Germline V gene lookup returns CDR1 SGHRS and CDR2 YFSETQ. With 1 base removed from V and 6 bases from J, the gap between germline ends came to 14 bases. The CDR3 spans 15 residues. This clonotype has just a few counts. The sequenced sample consisted of PBMCs or a T cell subset sorted from them (not recorded which). The chain joins TRBV5-1 to TRBJ1-5; D is unresolved. This clonotype originated in a man aged 18 to 35 who had mild COVID-19 (a few samples of this study predate the infection). Cell type and time point are not known. DNA of the CDR3: TGCGCCAGCAGCTTGACCGGGAATGAGGGTCAGCCCCAGCATTTT. It is translated as CASSLTGNEGQPQHF.